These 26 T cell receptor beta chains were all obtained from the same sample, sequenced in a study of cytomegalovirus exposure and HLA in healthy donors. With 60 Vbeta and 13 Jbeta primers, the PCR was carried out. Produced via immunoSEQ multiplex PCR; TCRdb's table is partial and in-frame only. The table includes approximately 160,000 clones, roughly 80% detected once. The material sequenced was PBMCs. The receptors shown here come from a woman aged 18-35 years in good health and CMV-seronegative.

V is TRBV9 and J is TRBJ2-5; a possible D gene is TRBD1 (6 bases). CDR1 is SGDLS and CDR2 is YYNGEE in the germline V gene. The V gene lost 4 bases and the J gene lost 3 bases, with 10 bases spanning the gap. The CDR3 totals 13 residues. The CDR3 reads CASSIRTEETQYF. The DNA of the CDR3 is TGTGCCAGCAGCATACGGACAGAAGAGACCCAGTACTTC.

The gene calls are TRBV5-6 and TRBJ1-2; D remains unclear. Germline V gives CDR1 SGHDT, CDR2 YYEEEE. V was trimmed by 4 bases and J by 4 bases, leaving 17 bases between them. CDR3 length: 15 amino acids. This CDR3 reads CASSPPGGRSYGYTF. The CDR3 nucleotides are TGTGCCAGCAGCCCCCCCGGAGGGCGAAGCTATGGCTACACCTTC.

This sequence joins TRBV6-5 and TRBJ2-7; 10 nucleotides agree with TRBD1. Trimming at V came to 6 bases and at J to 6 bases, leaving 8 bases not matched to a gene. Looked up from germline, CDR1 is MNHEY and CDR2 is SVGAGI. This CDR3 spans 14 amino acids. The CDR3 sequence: CASSQTTGGSEQYF. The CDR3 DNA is TGTGCCAGCAGCCAAACGACAGGGGGCAGCGAGCAGTACTTC.

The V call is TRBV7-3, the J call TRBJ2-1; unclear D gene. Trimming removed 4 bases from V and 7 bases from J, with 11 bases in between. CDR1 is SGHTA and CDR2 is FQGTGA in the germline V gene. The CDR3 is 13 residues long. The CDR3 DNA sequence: TGTGCCAGCAGCTCGTGGCCGGAGAATGAGCAGTTCTTC. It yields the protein CASSSWPENEQFF.

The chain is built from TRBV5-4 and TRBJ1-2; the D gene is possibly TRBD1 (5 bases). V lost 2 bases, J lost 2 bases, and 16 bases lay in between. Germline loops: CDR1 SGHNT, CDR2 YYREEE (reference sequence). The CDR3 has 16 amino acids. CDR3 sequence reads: CASSLRSLWGNYGYTF. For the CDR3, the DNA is TGTGCCAGCAGCTTAAGATCCCTCTGGGGCAACTATGGCTACACCTTC.

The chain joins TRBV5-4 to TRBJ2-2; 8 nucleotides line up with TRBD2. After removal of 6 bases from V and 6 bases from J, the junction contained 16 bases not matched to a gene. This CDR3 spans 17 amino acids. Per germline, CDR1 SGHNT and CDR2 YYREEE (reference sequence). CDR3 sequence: CASTSTPGTRAAGELFF. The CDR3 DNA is TGTGCCAGCACCTCAACCCCCGGGACTAGAGCCGCCGGGGAGCTGTTTTTT.

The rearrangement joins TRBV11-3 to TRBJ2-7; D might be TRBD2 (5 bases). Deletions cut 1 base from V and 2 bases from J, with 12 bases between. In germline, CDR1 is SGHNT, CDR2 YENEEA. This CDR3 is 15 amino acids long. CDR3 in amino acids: CASSLGGLSPYEQYF. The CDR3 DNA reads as TGTGCCAGCAGCTTAGGAGGGTTAAGCCCCTACGAGCAGTACTTC.

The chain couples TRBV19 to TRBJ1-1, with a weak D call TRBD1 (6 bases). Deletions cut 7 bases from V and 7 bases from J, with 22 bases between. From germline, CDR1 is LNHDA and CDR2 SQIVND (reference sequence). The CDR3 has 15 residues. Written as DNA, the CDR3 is TGTGCCAGTAAGTCGACCCGACAGGTAGGGGATGAAGCTTTCTTT. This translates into CASKSTRQVGDEAFF.

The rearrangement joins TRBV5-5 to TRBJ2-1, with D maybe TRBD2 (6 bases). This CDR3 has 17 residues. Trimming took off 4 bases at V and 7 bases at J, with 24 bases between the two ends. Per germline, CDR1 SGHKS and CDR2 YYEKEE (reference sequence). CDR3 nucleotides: TGTGCCAGCAGCCTGTCCGGGGCTAGCGCCTTGGGGAATGAGCAGTTCTTC. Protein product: CASSLSGASALGNEQFF. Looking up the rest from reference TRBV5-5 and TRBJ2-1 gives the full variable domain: DAGVTQSPTHLIKTRGQQVTLRCSPISGHKSVSWYQQVLGQGPQFIFQYYEKEERGRGNFPDRFSARQFPNYSSELNVNALLLGDSALYLCASSLSGASALGNEQFFGPGTRLTVL.

In DNA, the CDR3 is TGTGCCAGCAGTGAGGACAGGTTCTACGAGCAGTACTTC. Amino acid sequence: CASSEDRFYEQYF. This chain links TRBV2 with TRBJ2-7, with 7 bases lining up with TRBD1. CDR1 and CDR2 from the germline V gene are SNHLY and FYNNEI. V lost 3 bases to trimming and J lost 3 bases; unmatched junction nucleotides: 2. The CDR3 sequence is 13 residues long. Variable domain in full (rest from reference TRBV2 and TRBJ2-7): EPEVTQTPSHQVTQMGQEVILRCVPISNHLYFYWYRQILGQKVEFLVSFYNNEISEKSEIFDDQFSVERPDGSNFTLKIRSTKLEDSAMYFCASSEDRFYEQYFGPGTRLTVT.

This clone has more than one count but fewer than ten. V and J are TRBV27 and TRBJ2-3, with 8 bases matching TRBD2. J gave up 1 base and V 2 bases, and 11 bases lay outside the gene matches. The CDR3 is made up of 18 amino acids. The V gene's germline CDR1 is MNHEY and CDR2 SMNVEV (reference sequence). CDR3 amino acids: CASSLRPAGVVGTDTQYF. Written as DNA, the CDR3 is TGTGCCAGCAGTTTACGACCAGCGGGAGTGGTGGGCACAGATACGCAGTATTTT.

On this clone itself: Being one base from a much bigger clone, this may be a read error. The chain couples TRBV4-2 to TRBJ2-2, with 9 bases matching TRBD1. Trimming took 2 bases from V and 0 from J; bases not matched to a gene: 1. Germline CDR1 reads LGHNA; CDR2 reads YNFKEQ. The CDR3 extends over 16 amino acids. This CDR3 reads CASSQHRGPNTGELFF. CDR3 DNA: TGTGCCAGCAGCCAACACAGGGGGCCGAACACCGGGGAGCTGTTTTTT.

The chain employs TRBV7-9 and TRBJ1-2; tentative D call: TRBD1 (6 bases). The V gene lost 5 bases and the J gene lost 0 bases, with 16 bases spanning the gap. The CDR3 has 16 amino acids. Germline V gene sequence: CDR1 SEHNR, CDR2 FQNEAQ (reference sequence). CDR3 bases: TGTGCCAGCAGCAATGCAGGACAGAGATCTAACTATGGCTACACCTTC. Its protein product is CASSNAGQRSNYGYTF.

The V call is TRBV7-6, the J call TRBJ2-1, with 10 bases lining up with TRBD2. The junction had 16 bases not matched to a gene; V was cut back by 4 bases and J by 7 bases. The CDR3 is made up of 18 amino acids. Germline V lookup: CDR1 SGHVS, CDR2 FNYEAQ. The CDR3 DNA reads TGTGCCAGCAGCTCCCCTAGTGTTGGACTAGCGGCAATAAATGAGCAGTTCTTC. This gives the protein CASSSPSVGLAAINEQFF.

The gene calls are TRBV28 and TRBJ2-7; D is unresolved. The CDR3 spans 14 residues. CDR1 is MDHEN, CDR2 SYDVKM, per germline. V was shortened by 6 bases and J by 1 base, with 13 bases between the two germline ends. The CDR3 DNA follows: TGTGCCAGCAGCCTCCCTCCGGAGTCCTACGAGCAGTACTTC. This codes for CASSLPPESYEQYF.

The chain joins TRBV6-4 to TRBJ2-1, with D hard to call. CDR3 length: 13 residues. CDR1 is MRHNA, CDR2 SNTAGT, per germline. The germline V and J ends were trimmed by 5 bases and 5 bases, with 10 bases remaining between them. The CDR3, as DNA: TGTGCCAGCAGTCCCGACTCGAACAATGAGCAGTTCTTC. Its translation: CASSPDSNNEQFF.

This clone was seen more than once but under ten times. The CDR3, as DNA: TGTGCCAGCTCAGAGGTAAGGGGCACTGAAGCTTTCTTT. Translation gives CASSEVRGTEAFF. This chain joins TRBV18 and TRBJ1-1; possible D gene TRBD1, 5 bases. Germline CDR1 KGHSH, CDR2 LQKENI. The V end was cut by 5 bases, the J end by 4 bases, with 11 bases between. The CDR3 has 13 amino acids. Full variable domain (rest looked up from reference TRBV18 and TRBJ1-1): NAGVMQNPRHLVRRRGQEARLRCSPMKGHSHVYWYRQLPEEGLKFMVYLQKENIIDESGMPKERFSAEFPKEGPSILRIQQVVRGDSAAYFCASSEVRGTEAFFGQGTRLTVV.

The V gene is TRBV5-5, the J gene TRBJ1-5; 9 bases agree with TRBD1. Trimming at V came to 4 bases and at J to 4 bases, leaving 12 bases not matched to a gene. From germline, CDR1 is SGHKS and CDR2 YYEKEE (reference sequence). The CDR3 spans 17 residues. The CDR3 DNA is TGTGCCAGCAGCCCGGGGACAGGGAACATAGGTAATCAGCCCCAGCATTTT. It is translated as CASSPGTGNIGNQPQHF.

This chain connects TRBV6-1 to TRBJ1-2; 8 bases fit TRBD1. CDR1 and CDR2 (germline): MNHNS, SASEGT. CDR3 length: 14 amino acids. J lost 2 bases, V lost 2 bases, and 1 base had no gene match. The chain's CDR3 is CASSENRGNYGYTF. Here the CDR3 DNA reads TGTGCCAGCAGTGAAAACAGGGGGAACTATGGCTACACCTTC.

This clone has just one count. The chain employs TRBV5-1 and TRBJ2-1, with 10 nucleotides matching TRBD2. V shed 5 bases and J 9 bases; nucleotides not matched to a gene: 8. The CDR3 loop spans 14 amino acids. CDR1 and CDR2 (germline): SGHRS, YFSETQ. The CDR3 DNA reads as TGCGCCAGCAGGGGGACTAGCGCGATGATTGAGCAGTTCTTC. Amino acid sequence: CASRGTSAMIEQFF.

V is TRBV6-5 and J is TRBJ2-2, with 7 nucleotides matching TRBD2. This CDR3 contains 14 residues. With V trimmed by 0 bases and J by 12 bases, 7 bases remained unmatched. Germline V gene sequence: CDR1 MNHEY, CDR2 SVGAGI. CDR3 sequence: CASSYSMGREKLFF. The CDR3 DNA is TGTGCCAGCAGTTACTCGATGGGGAGGGAAAAGCTGTTTTTT.

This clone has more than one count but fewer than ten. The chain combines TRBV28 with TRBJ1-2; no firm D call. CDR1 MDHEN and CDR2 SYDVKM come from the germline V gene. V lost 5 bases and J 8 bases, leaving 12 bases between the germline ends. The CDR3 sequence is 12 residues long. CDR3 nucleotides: TGTGCCAGCAGTCATGCCAATCTAGGCTACACCTTC. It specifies CASSHANLGYTF.

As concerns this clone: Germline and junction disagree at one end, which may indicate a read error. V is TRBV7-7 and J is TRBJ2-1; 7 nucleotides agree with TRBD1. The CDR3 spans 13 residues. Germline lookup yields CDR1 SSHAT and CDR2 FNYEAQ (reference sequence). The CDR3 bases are TGTGCTAGCAGCCCAACTAACAGGGGAGAGCAGTTCTTC. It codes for CASSPTNRGEQFF.

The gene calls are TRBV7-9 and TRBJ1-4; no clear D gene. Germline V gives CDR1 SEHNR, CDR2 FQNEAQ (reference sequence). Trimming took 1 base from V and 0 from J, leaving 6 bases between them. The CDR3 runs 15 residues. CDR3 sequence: CASSLGTATNEKLFF. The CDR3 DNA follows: TGTGCCAGCAGCTTAGGAACGGCAACTAATGAAAAACTGTTTTTT.

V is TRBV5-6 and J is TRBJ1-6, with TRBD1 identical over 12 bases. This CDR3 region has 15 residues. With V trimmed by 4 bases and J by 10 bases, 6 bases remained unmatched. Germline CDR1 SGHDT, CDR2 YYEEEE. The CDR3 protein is CASSTGTGGLSPLHF. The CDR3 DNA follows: TGTGCCAGCAGCACCGGGACAGGGGGCTTGTCACCCCTCCACTTT.

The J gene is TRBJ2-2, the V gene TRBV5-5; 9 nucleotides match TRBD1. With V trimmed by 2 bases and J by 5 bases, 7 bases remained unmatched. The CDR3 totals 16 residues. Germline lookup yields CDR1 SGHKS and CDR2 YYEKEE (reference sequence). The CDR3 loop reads CASSLTGTGRTGELFF. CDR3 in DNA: TGTGCCAGCAGCTTAACCGGGACAGGGAGAACCGGGGAGCTGTTTTTT.